This is a list of T cell receptor beta chains from one sample in a study of shared clonotypes between healthy human individuals. The table came from immunoSEQ multiplex PCR; TCRdb's copy has only in-frame clones and leaves some out. The table records some 1,600,000 clones, approximately 98% of them present only once. Sequenced material: naive CD4+ T cells sorted from blood. These receptors originate from a man aged 25 to 45 in good health. Each CDR3 is given with its conserved first and last residue. The D gene is left open where the match is weak. Expanded clones are given a class, and other clones once, few, many or no size at all.

clone_size,d_call,v_call,j_call,cdr3_nt,cdr3_aa
-,-,TRBV5-1,TRBJ1-3,TGCGCCAGCAGTAGGGGCTTTGGAAACACCATATATTTT,CASSRGFGNTIYF
-,-,TRBV14,TRBJ2-5,TGTGCCAGCAGCCAAGATCTGTCCAGGGAACAAGAGACCCAGTACTTC,CASSQDLSREQETQYF
-,-,TRBV5-1,TRBJ2-3,TGCGCCAGCAGCTTTCCTCGGACGGATTCCAGTCGGGATACGCAGTATTTT,CASSFPRTDSSRDTQYF
-,-,TRBV27,TRBJ2-6,TGTGCCAGCAGTTTATCATTGACCTCTGGGGCCAACGTCCTGACTTTC,CASSLSLTSGANVLTF
-,-,TRBV23-1,TRBJ2-3,TGCGCCAGCAGTCAATCGCCCGGCAGGGTTGTTCGGGGACAAAGCACAGATACGCAGTATTTT,CASSQSPGRVVRGQSTDTQYF
-,TRBD2,TRBV6-1,TRBJ2-7,TGTGCCAGCAGTGTCCGACTAGCGGGAGAAAGCATCTACGAGCAGTACTTC,CASSVRLAGESIYEQYF
-,-,TRBV10-1,TRBJ2-3,TGCGCCAGCAGTGTTCCGGGAGAAGGGACAGATACGCAGTATTTT,CASSVPGEGTDTQYF
-,-,TRBV2,TRBJ2-2,TGTGCCAGCAGTGATCAGGGGCCGAACACCGGGGAGCTGTTTTTT,CASSDQGPNTGELFF
-,-,TRBV7-9,TRBJ1-1,TGTGCCAGCAGCTTAGAAGTGGGAATGAACACTGAAGCTTTCTTT,CASSLEVGMNTEAFF
once,-,TRBV7-2,TRBJ1-5,TGTGCCAGCAGCTTAGACTGGGGCATTAGCAATCAGCCCCAGCATTTT,CASSLDWGISNQPQHF
-,TRBD1,TRBV2,TRBJ1-5,TGTGCCAGCAAGGACAGGGGAAGCAATCAGCCCCAGCATTTT,CASKDRGSNQPQHF
-,TRBD1,TRBV5-6,TRBJ2-3,TGTGCCAGCAGCTCGGGGACAGCCCATAGCACAGATACGCAGTATTTT,CASSSGTAHSTDTQYF
-,-,TRBV7-8,TRBJ1-5,TGTGCCAGCAGCTTAGGGCGTCAGGGGAATCAGCCCCAGCATTTT,CASSLGRQGNQPQHF
-,-,TRBV5-6,TRBJ1-4,TGTGCCAGCAGCTTCCTCCGGGAGCTGACTAATGAAAAACTGTTTTTT,CASSFLRELTNEKLFF
-,TRBD1,TRBV28,TRBJ1-1,TGTGCCAGCAGTCCCGGGACAGGGGTTCTCATGAACACTGAAGCTTTCTTT,CASSPGTGVLMNTEAFF
-,-,TRBV7-3,TRBJ1-5,TGTGCCAGCTATGGGCAGAATAGCAATCAGCCCCAGCATTTT,CASYGQNSNQPQHF
-,-,TRBV6-5,TRBJ2-1,TGTGCCAGCAGCTCGAGAAGGAACAATGAGCAGTTCTTC,CASSSRRNNEQFF
-,-,TRBV6-5,TRBJ2-2,TGTGCCAGCAGTTACTCCTCCCGGGTCACCGGGGAGCTGTTTTTT,CASSYSSRVTGELFF
-,-,TRBV19,TRBJ1-1,TGTGCCAGTAGTATGGGGGGTGTGAGCACTGAAGCTTTCTTT,CASSMGGVSTEAFF
-,-,TRBV30,TRBJ2-7,TGTGCCTGGAGTCGTCAGGGGAGTCTTTACGAGCAGTACTTC,CAWSRQGSLYEQYF
once,TRBD2,TRBV5-4,TRBJ2-3,TGTGCCAGCAGCCCGGGGGGGTACACAGATACGCAGTATTTT,CASSPGGYTDTQYF
-,-,TRBV6-1,TRBJ2-1,TGTGCCAGTGGAAGACAGGAATACATTCAGTTCTTC,CASGRQEYIQFF
-,-,TRBV7-9,TRBJ1-1,TGTGCCAGCAGCTTATTATCAAAATTCCCGAACACTGAAGCTTTCTTT,CASSLLSKFPNTEAFF
-,-,TRBV5-4,TRBJ2-3,TGTGCCAGCAGCTTGGACCTAAGGGATACGCAGTATTTT,CASSLDLRDTQYF
-,-,TRBV28,TRBJ2-2,TGTGCCAGCAGTTTCCTCCCTCTAGCGACCGGGGAGCTGTTTTTT,CASSFLPLATGELFF
-,-,TRBV5-5,TRBJ1-1,TGTGCCAGCAGCTTACAGACGAACACTGAAGCTTTCTTT,CASSLQTNTEAFF
-,-,TRBV18,TRBJ2-3,TGTGCCAGCTCACCGAGGACTAGCACAGATACGCAGTATTTT,CASSPRTSTDTQYF
-,TRBD1,TRBV5-1,TRBJ2-7,TGCGCCAGCAGCTTACAGGGGATCTACGAGCAGTACTTC,CASSLQGIYEQYF
-,TRBD2,TRBV19,TRBJ2-1,TGTGCCAGTAGCCCCACTTGGACTAGTGATGAGCAGTTCTTC,CASSPTWTSDEQFF
-,TRBD1,TRBV6-5,TRBJ1-5,TGTGCCAGCAGTTCATGGACAGGGGGCGTGAATCAGCCCCAGCATTTT,CASSSWTGGVNQPQHF
-,-,TRBV5-5,TRBJ2-5,TGTGCCAGCAGCTTGGCGGTGACGGAACAAGAGACCCAGTACTTC,CASSLAVTEQETQYF
-,-,TRBV2,TRBJ2-5,TGTGCCAGCAGAGATGGCTGGACAGCACAAGAGACCCAGTACTTC,CASRDGWTAQETQYF
-,-,TRBV29-1,TRBJ2-7,TGCAGCGTCGTGGACGGGACCTACGAGCAGTACTTC,CSVVDGTYEQYF
-,-,TRBV7-3,TRBJ1-5,TGTGCCAGCAGCTTAAACGCGGGGCAGCCCCAGCATTTT,CASSLNAGQPQHF
once,-,TRBV18,TRBJ2-1,TGTGCCAGCTCACCGGTAAATACAGTCGGCCATGAGCAGTTCTTC,CASSPVNTVGHEQFF
-,TRBD1,TRBV27,TRBJ1-5,TGTGCCAGCAGTTATAACAGGGGACCAAATCAGCCCCAGCATTTT,CASSYNRGPNQPQHF
-,-,TRBV23-1,TRBJ1-1,TGCGCCAGCAGTCAAACCCAGACCAACACTGAAGCTTTCTTT,CASSQTQTNTEAFF
once,-,TRBV11-2,TRBJ2-1,TGTGCCAGCAGCGTGAGTTACAATGAGCAGTTCTTC,CASSVSYNEQFF